One sample yielded the 13 T cell receptor beta chains listed below, sequenced in a study of shared clonotypes between healthy human individuals. Sequencing used immunoSEQ multiplex PCR; TCRdb keeps in-frame clones, though not all of them. The sample consists of some 2,400,000 clones, around 95% of them appearing once. Sequencing used naive CD4+ T cells sorted from blood. Subset meaning: CD45RA+ positively selected. The receptors shown here come from a man aged 18 to 30 in good health.

V usage is TRBV27 and J usage is TRBJ1-4; D remains ambiguous. The CDR3 extends over 16 amino acids. Germline V gives CDR1 MNHEY, CDR2 SMNVEV (reference sequence). The V end lost 5 bases, the J end lost 4 bases, and 17 bases lay between the germline ends. This CDR3 reads CASSPWIGRVNEKLFF. The CDR3 bases are TGTGCCAGCAGTCCCTGGATCGGGCGGGTTAATGAAAAACTGTTTTTT.

The rearrangement uses TRBV19 and TRBJ1-2; TRBD1 is a possible D gene (5 bases). The CDR3 covers 14 residues. CDR1 is LNHDA and CDR2 is SQIVND in the germline V gene (reference sequence). V lost 6 bases, J lost 4 bases, and 15 bases lay in between. The CDR3: CASSPGGGPYGYTF. The CDR3 nucleotides read TGTGCCAGTAGCCCTGGGGGGGGACCCTATGGCTACACCTTC.

In nucleotides, the CDR3 is TGTGCCAGCAGCCAAGGGGACACGGATGAAAAACTGTTTTTT. This gives the protein CASSQGDTDEKLFF. The chain has TRBV4-2 and TRBJ1-4; D is possibly TRBD1 (6 bases). Trimming stripped 1 base from V and 6 bases from J, with 9 bases between. The CDR3 consists of 14 residues. Germline CDR1 is LGHNA and CDR2 is YNFKEQ.

The chain joins TRBV19 to TRBJ2-7, with 7 bases aligning to TRBD2. CDR1 is LNHDA, CDR2 SQIVND, per germline (reference sequence). V lost 1 base, J lost 3 bases, and 12 bases stayed unmatched. The CDR3 runs 17 residues. For the CDR3, the DNA is TGTGCCAGTAGTATAGCTGCAGCGGGACTTCTCAACTACGAGCAGTACTTC. This translates into CASSIAAAGLLNYEQYF.

This chain uses TRBV7-2 with TRBJ2-1; 10 nucleotides line up with TRBD2. V was pared by 0 bases and J by 3 bases, with 8 bases of the junction left unmatched. Germline CDR1 is SGHTA and CDR2 is FQGNSA. There are 18 residues in the CDR3. The CDR3 nucleotides read TGTGCCAGCAGCTTAGCGGTGAGCGGGAGGGCCATCTACAATGAGCAGTTCTTC. Protein sequence: CASSLAVSGRAIYNEQFF.

This sequence joins TRBV5-6 and TRBJ2-5; D not resolved. Trimming removed 0 bases at V and 5 bases at J, with 8 bases between. The germline V gene encodes CDR1 SGHDT and CDR2 YYEEEE. This CDR3 comprises 13 residues. CDR3: CASSLVGRETQYF. The CDR3 DNA reads TGTGCCAGCAGCTTGGTGGGAAGGGAGACCCAGTACTTC.

The table lists this clone with a count of one. CDR3 protein: CASSPGQGTYGYTF. CDR3 coding DNA: TGTGCCAGCAGCCCGGGACAGGGGACCTATGGCTACACCTTC. The V gene is TRBV27, the J gene TRBJ1-2; TRBD1 aligns across 10 bases. Germline CDR1 and CDR2: MNHEY and SMNVEV (reference sequence). This CDR3 is built from 14 residues. J was trimmed by 4 bases and V by 6 bases; bases with no gene match: 5.

The chain combines TRBV6-1 with TRBJ1-6; D possibly corresponds to TRBD1 (5 bases). V was cut by 11 bases and J by 8 bases, with 16 bases left in between. The germline V gene has CDR1 MNHNS and CDR2 SASEGT. The CDR3 consists of 13 residues. CDR3 protein: CAGSRDLDSPLHF. The DNA of the CDR3 is TGTGCCGGATCCCGGGACCTGGATTCACCCCTCCACTTT.

The J gene is TRBJ1-1, the V gene TRBV11-2; D remains ambiguous. The CDR3 spans 12 residues. V lost 6 bases and J 0 bases, leaving 5 bases between the germline ends. Per the germline V gene, CDR1 is SGHAT and CDR2 is FQNNGV. The CDR3, as DNA: TGTGCCAGCAGGACAATGAACACTGAAGCTTTCTTT. It is translated as CASRTMNTEAFF.

V gene TRBV28 combines with J gene TRBJ2-7; maybe TRBD1 (5 bases). The CDR3 totals 12 residues. Germline V gene lookup returns CDR1 MDHEN and CDR2 SYDVKM. Trimming cost V 7 bases and J 7 bases, with 14 bases left between them. CDR3 in DNA: TGTGCCAGCATAGAAGGGGTTACGGAGCAGTACTTC. This encodes CASIEGVTEQYF.

The gene calls are TRBV7-9 and TRBJ2-1, with D hard to call. This CDR3 contains 16 residues. The V end was cut by 1 base, the J end by 7 bases, with 17 bases between. The germline V gene has CDR1 SEHNR and CDR2 FQNEAQ (reference sequence). The CDR3 DNA sequence: TGTGCCAGCAGCTTAGATAGGTTCTCAACCGGGAATGAGCAGTTCTTC. Translated: CASSLDRFSTGNEQFF.

The chain uses TRBV9 and TRBJ1-5; no firm D call. V was cut by 5 bases and J by 0 bases, with 6 bases left in between. Germline lookup yields CDR1 SGDLS and CDR2 YYNGEE. The CDR3 spans 13 residues. CDR3 sequence: CASSGNSNQPQHF. The DNA for the CDR3 is TGTGCCAGCAGTGGGAATAGCAATCAGCCCCAGCATTTT.

The chain uses TRBV19 and TRBJ2-7; D unresolved. Deletions cut 5 bases from V and 7 bases from J, with 9 bases between. CDR3 length: 11 amino acids. Germline CDR1 and CDR2: LNHDA and SQIVND (reference sequence). The CDR3 is CASSQDREQYF. The CDR3 coding sequence is TGTGCCAGTAGTCAGGACCGGGAGCAGTACTTC. Full variable domain (outside the CDR3, taken from reference TRBV19 and TRBJ2-7): DGGITQSPKYLFRKEGQNVTLSCEQNLNHDAMYWYRQDPGQGLRLIYYSQIVNDFQKGDIAEGYSVSREKKESFPLTVTSAQKNPTAFYLCASSQDREQYFGPGTRLTVT.